Listed here are 4 T cell receptor beta chains from one sample, sequenced in a study of T cell repertoires in cytomegalovirus infection. TCRdb analysed the reads with MiXCR anew, one entry per CDR3 protein. Counted here are more than 650,000 distinct CDR3 sequences, 35% occurring once; the ten biggest clones make up about 2.8%. Sequenced input: PBMCs. Receptors originate from a human donor in good health (CMV status not recorded). Some clones in this sample may be carry-over from other donors' samples.

Worth noting for this clonotype: Given the absence of the conserved phenylalanine or tryptophan at the CDR3 end, a read error is likely. V gene TRBV10-3 combines with J gene TRBJ2-7; TRBD1 aligns across 7 bases. Germline-derived CDR1 and CDR2 are ENHRY and SYGVKD. The V gene end was trimmed by 6 bases and the J gene end by 7 bases; junction bases not matched to a gene: 9. The CDR3 runs to 13 residues. CDR3 loop: CAIRTGLSGEQYL. CDR3 in DNA: TGTGCCATCAGGACAGGGCTATCGGGAGAGCAGTACTTA.

This clonotype was seen more than once but under ten times. The J gene is TRBJ1-5, the V gene TRBV27; D is unresolved. This CDR3 region has 16 residues. Trimming removed 6 bases from V and 0 bases from J, with 15 bases in between. Germline values: CDR1 MNHEY, CDR2 SMNVEV (reference sequence). The CDR3 bases are TGTGCCAGCAGCTCTAGCATCCGATATAGCAATCAGCCCCAGCATTTT. Its translation is CASSSSIRYSNQPQHF.

There are a few counts of this clonotype. The V gene is TRBV7-8, the J gene TRBJ2-1; D may match TRBD1 or TRBD2 (5 bases each). This CDR3 region has 14 residues. Trimming left V 1 base short and J 6 bases short, with 10 bases between. Looked up from germline, CDR1 is SGHVS and CDR2 is FQNEAQ. The CDR3 reads CASSLGGTFNEQFF. The CDR3 coding sequence is TGTGCCAGCAGCTTAGGGGGGACGTTCAATGAGCAGTTCTTC.

This clonotype was observed a few times. V usage is TRBV2 and J usage is TRBJ1-2; possibly TRBD1 for D (6 bases). The V end lost 6 bases, the J end lost 7 bases, and 18 bases lay between the germline ends. The germline V gene encodes CDR1 SNHLY and CDR2 FYNNEI. The CDR3 contains 14 residues. The CDR3 coding sequence is TGTGCCAGCAGGGGAGATGGGGGGCACGTTGGCTACACCTTC. It codes for CASRGDGGHVGYTF.